The 18 T cell receptor beta chains below were found in one sample sequenced in a study of T cell changes during pregnancy in multiple sclerosis. Repertoires were generated with immunoSEQ multiplex PCR, while TCRdb's copy carries only in-frame clones and drops some. The data contain some 53,000 clones, around 92% of them seen just once; the ten biggest clones take up less than 0.3%. The sample was CD4+ T cells from peripheral blood mononuclear cells, taken in the third trimester of pregnancy. The receptors stem from a female donor with multiple sclerosis, enrolled in a pregnancy study.

The chain recombines TRBV14 with TRBJ2-1, with D maybe TRBD2 (6 bases). The germline gives CDR1 SGHDN, CDR2 FVKESK. The CDR3 is 15 residues long. The ends were cut back, 3 bases at V and 4 bases at J, with 13 bases in the middle. The chain's CDR3 is CASSQERVLYNEQFF. CDR3 nucleotides: TGTGCCAGCAGCCAGGAGCGGGTATTATACAATGAGCAGTTCTTC.

This chain links TRBV18 with TRBJ2-3; 9 nucleotides match TRBD2. The CDR3 has 16 amino acids. The germline V gene has CDR1 KGHSH and CDR2 LQKENI. Trimming cost V 3 bases and J 1 base; bases outside gene matches: 5. The CDR3 reads CASSPLAGAGTDTQYF. The CDR3 nucleotides read TGTGCCAGCTCACCCTTAGCGGGAGCGGGCACAGATACGCAGTATTTT.

The chain uses TRBV19 and TRBJ2-7, with TRBD1 matching 10 bases. Per germline, CDR1 LNHDA and CDR2 SQIVND (reference sequence). V shed 6 bases and J 3 bases; nucleotides not matched to a gene: 2. The CDR3 covers 13 residues. CDR3 amino acids: CASRGTGDYEQYF. CDR3 DNA sequence: TGTGCCAGTAGGGGGACAGGGGACTACGAGCAGTACTTC.

The chain joins TRBV5-6 to TRBJ2-5; D remains ambiguous. The CDR3 is 15 residues long. Trimming took 4 bases from V and 0 from J, leaving 13 bases between them. Germline CDR1 and CDR2: SGHDT and YYEEEE. CDR3 nucleotide sequence: TGTGCCAGCAGCCCTCTGACTTCGTACCAAGAGACCCAGTACTTC. It encodes CASSPLTSYQETQYF.

The chain couples TRBV14 to TRBJ1-1, with 9 positions matching TRBD1. In germline, CDR1 is SGHDN, CDR2 FVKESK. The CDR3 loop spans 15 amino acids. Unmatched junction bases numbered 3, after V lost 2 bases and J lost 2 bases. The CDR3 DNA follows: TGTGCCAGCAGCCAAAACAGGGGGCAAAACACTGAAGCTTTCTTT. Translated: CASSQNRGQNTEAFF. The full variable domain, with the rest looked up from reference TRBV14 and TRBJ1-1, is EAGVTQFPSHSVIEKGQTVTLRCDPISGHDNLYWYRRVMGKEIKFLLHFVKESKQDESGMPNNRFLAERTGGTYSTLKVQPAELEDSGVYFCASSQNRGQNTEAFFGQGTRLTVV.

The chain has TRBV9 and TRBJ1-2, with D possibly matching TRBD1 (5 bases). V was shortened by 7 bases and J by 8 bases, with 21 bases between the two germline ends. Germline assignment: CDR1 SGDLS and CDR2 YYNGEE. CDR3 length: 14 residues. This CDR3 reads CASQGRGRVDGYTF. The CDR3 DNA follows: TGTGCCAGCCAAGGGAGGGGCAGAGTGGACGGCTACACCTTC. Drawing the rest from reference TRBV9 and TRBJ1-2, the complete variable domain is DSGVTQTPKHLITATGQRVTLRCSPRSGDLSVYWYQQSLDQGLQFLIQYYNGEERAKGNILERFSAQQFPDLHSELNLSSLELGDSALYFCASQGRGRVDGYTFGSGTRLTVV.

The CDR3 DNA follows: TGTGCCAGCACCCCCATAGCGGGACGATACAATGAGCAGTTCTTC. Translated: CASTPIAGRYNEQFF. V gene TRBV13 combines with J gene TRBJ2-1; 8 nucleotides agree with TRBD2. With 7 bases clipped from V and 4 bases from J, the junction kept 9 bases outside the gene matches. The CDR3 has 15 residues. Germline V CDR1 and CDR2: PRHDT, FYEKMQ (reference sequence).

The chain has TRBV9 and TRBJ2-3; the match to TRBD2 covers 13 bases. There are 16 residues in the CDR3. Germline V gene lookup returns CDR1 SGDLS and CDR2 YYNGEE. The junction had 6 bases not matched to a gene; V was cut back by 4 bases and J by 4 bases. The CDR3 DNA sequence: TGTGCCAGCAGCATAGGGACTAGCGGGACCCCAGATACGCAGTATTTT. It encodes CASSIGTSGTPDTQYF.

The rearrangement links TRBV2 to TRBJ2-3, with TRBD1 matching over 8 bases. The V gene end was trimmed by 6 bases and the J gene end by 3 bases; junction bases not matched to a gene: 2. Per germline, CDR1 SNHLY and CDR2 FYNNEI. The CDR3 spans 13 residues. In nucleotides, the CDR3 is TGTGCCAGCAGACGACAGGGGACAGATACGCAGTATTTT. It codes for CASRRQGTDTQYF.

This clone was recorded once. V and J are TRBV4-1 and TRBJ2-3; unclear D gene. The CDR3 spans 16 residues. Germline V gene lookup returns CDR1 MGHRA and CDR2 YSYEKL. V lost 1 base and J 0 bases, leaving 11 bases between the germline ends. CDR3 nucleotide sequence: TGCGCCAGCAGCCAAGTCCCGACGGGTAGCACAGATACGCAGTATTTT. Its protein is CASSQVPTGSTDTQYF.

This chain uses TRBV4-2 with TRBJ2-5, with 7 positions matching TRBD1. This CDR3 is built from 15 residues. V gave up 1 base and J gave up 1 base; unmatched junction bases: 3. The germline V gene has CDR1 LGHNA and CDR2 YNFKEQ. DNA for the CDR3: TGTGCCAGCAGCCAAGTAACAGGGGTCCAAGAGACCCAGTACTTC. Protein sequence: CASSQVTGVQETQYF.

The rearrangement uses TRBV28 and TRBJ2-7; D not certain. CDR3 length: 18 residues. V was shortened by 2 bases and J by 3 bases, with 23 bases between the two germline ends. The germline CDR1 and CDR2 sequences are MDHEN and SYDVKM. The CDR3 spells CASSLRRLGTLGVYEQYF. The CDR3 region has the DNA TGTGCCAGCAGTTTAAGAAGGTTAGGAACACTGGGCGTCTACGAGCAGTACTTC.

This chain uses TRBV18 with TRBJ2-2, with 7 bases fitting TRBD1. Germline CDR1 is KGHSH and CDR2 is LQKENI. The CDR3 covers 15 residues. The J segment lost 5 bases and the V segment lost 5 bases, leaving 8 bases of the junction unmatched. CDR3 sequence reads: CASSSRGGGTGELFF. CDR3 DNA sequence: TGTGCCAGCTCAAGCCGAGGGGGCGGAACCGGGGAGCTGTTTTTT.

The chain carries TRBV6-1 and TRBJ1-5, with D possibly matching TRBD1 (6 bases). The germline V gene encodes CDR1 MNHNS and CDR2 SASEGT. The V end was cut by 6 bases, the J end by 0 bases, with 12 bases between. This CDR3 has 15 amino acids. The CDR3 DNA reads as TGTGCCAGCAGGACGGGGGGCTATAGCAATCAGCCCCAGCATTTT. Its protein product is CASRTGGYSNQPQHF.

J is TRBJ2-7 and V is TRBV10-1; no reliable D call. In germline, CDR1 is WNHNN, CDR2 SYGVQD (reference sequence). This CDR3 spans 16 amino acids. The V end was cut by 4 bases, the J end by 0 bases, with 16 bases between. CDR3 DNA sequence: TGCGCCAGCAGTGGGTCCGGTGAGGTCAGCTCCTACGAGCAGTACTTC. Its translation: CASSGSGEVSSYEQYF.

This clone was found once. The chain employs TRBV7-2 and TRBJ1-1, with D perhaps matching TRBD1 (5 bases). Germline V gives CDR1 SGHTA, CDR2 FQGNSA. V was clipped by 5 bases and J by 1 base, with 5 bases between them. The CDR3 sequence is 12 residues long. CDR3 sequence reads: CASSQGNTEAFF. The CDR3 bases are TGTGCCAGCAGCCAGGGGAACACTGAAGCTTTCTTT.

This chain uses TRBV4-2 with TRBJ1-6, with D tentatively TRBD1 (6 bases). Trimming took 2 bases from V and 5 from J, leaving 13 bases between them. CDR3 size: 16 residues. Germline V gene sequence: CDR1 LGHNA, CDR2 YNFKEQ. CDR3 DNA: TGTGCCAGCAGCCAAACTGGGACAATAAATAATTCACCCCTCCACTTT. Amino acid sequence: CASSQTGTINNSPLHF.

This chain joins TRBV19 and TRBJ2-3; 10 nucleotides line up with TRBD2. V trimming: 3 bases; J trimming: 7 bases; junction bases outside the gene matches: 4. Germline CDR1 reads LNHDA; CDR2 reads SQIVND (reference sequence). The CDR3 is 14 amino acids. The CDR3 spells CASSILAGVNTQYF. Here the CDR3 DNA reads TGTGCCAGTAGTATCCTAGCGGGAGTGAATACGCAGTATTTT.